Each of the 19 T cell receptor beta chains below was sequenced from the same sample in a study of CD8 T cells in ankylosing spondylitis. MiXCR, run by TCRdb on the 5' RACE reads, gives a single entry per CDR3 protein. The repertoire holds a few hundred thousand distinct CDR3 sequences, with 15% to 20% as singletons. Material for sequencing was blood, either unsorted or a sorted T cell fraction (not recorded which). The receptors stem from a male donor with ankylosing spondylitis or in good health (not recorded which).

This clonotype was observed a few times. The V call is TRBV7-6, the J call TRBJ1-6, with D possibly TRBD1 on 6 matching bases. CDR1 and CDR2 from the germline V gene are SGHVS and FNYEAQ. Trimming took 1 base from V and 7 from J, leaving 8 bases between them. CDR3 length: 14 residues. CDR3 residues: CASSLEQGNSPLHF. CDR3 bases: TGTGCCAGCAGCTTAGAACAGGGCAATTCACCCCTCCACTTT. Full variable domain (missing parts from reference TRBV7-6 and TRBJ1-6): GAGVSQSPRYKVTKRGQDVALRCDPISGHVSLYWYRQALGQGPEFLTYFNYEAQQDKSGLPNDRFSAERPEGSISTLTIQRTEQRDSAMYRCASSLEQGNSPLHFGNGTRLTVT.

Ten or more counts support this clonotype. The CDR3 sequence: CAIKGESSYNEQFF. CDR3 coding DNA: TGTGCCATCAAGGGAGAGAGCTCCTACAATGAGCAGTTCTTC. This chain connects TRBV10-3 to TRBJ2-1; D is possibly TRBD2 (5 bases). CDR3 length equals 14 residues. V lost 7 bases, J lost 0 bases, and 10 bases lay in between. Germline V gene data show CDR1 as ENHRY and CDR2 as SYGVKD.

This clonotype has only a few counts. The V gene is TRBV20-1, the J gene TRBJ2-1; 9 bases align to TRBD2. Trimming at V came to 5 bases and at J to 9 bases, leaving 11 bases not matched to a gene. The CDR3 loop spans 14 amino acids. CDR1 DFQATT and CDR2 SNEGSKA come from the germline V gene (reference sequence). The CDR3 loop is CSADGWREGGEQFF. CDR3 DNA: TGCAGTGCTGATGGGTGGCGGGAGGGCGGTGAGCAGTTCTTC.

The chain carries TRBV5-1 and TRBJ2-1; D perhaps matches TRBD2 (6 bases). The CDR3 extends over 14 amino acids. Per the germline V gene, CDR1 is SGHRS and CDR2 is YFSETQ. Trimming removed 5 bases at V and 5 bases at J, with 14 bases between. DNA for the CDR3: TGCGCCAGCAGGCTACTGGGGGGTCACAATGAGCAGTTCTTC. Residues: CASRLLGGHNEQFF.

This clonotype appeared many times. The V call is TRBV20-1, the J call TRBJ1-1; D unclear. Trimming removed 0 bases from V and 10 bases from J, with 12 bases in between. This CDR3 comprises 12 residues. CDR1 and CDR2 (germline): DFQATT, SNEGSKA (reference sequence). The CDR3, as DNA: TGCAGTGCTAGAGAGGGCCACGAACGAGCTTTCTTT. This codes for CSAREGHERAFF.

V is TRBV4-1 and J is TRBJ2-7; 9 bases align to TRBD1. This CDR3 is 15 amino acids long. The trim removed 3 bases at V and 2 bases at J, leaving 5 bases unmatched. Germline CDR1 and CDR2: MGHRA and YSYEKL. The CDR3 sequence is CASSHTGTGTYEQYF. The CDR3 bases are TGCGCCAGCAGCCATACCGGGACAGGGACCTACGAGCAGTACTTC.

The genes are TRBV3-1 and TRBJ2-5; D is perhaps TRBD1 (6 bases). Germline loops: CDR1 LGHDT, CDR2 YNNKEL (reference sequence). The length of the CDR3 is 15 residues. V was trimmed by 3 bases and J by 5 bases, leaving 16 bases between them. The CDR3 region has the DNA TGTGCCAGCAGCCACTTGTTAGGGGGTGGGGAGACCCAGTACTTC. Amino acid sequence: CASSHLLGGGETQYF.

The chain is built from TRBV5-6 and TRBJ2-7, with 12 bases fitting TRBD2. The CDR3 covers 15 residues. J gave up 3 bases and V 3 bases, and 4 bases lay outside the gene matches. Germline loops: CDR1 SGHDT, CDR2 YYEEEE. The CDR3 is CASSWRLAGDYEQYF. The CDR3 DNA sequence: TGTGCCAGCAGCTGGAGACTAGCGGGAGACTACGAGCAGTACTTC.

The rearrangement joins TRBV3-1 to TRBJ2-1; the D gene is possibly TRBD2 (5 bases). With 1 base removed from V and 5 bases from J, the gap between germline ends came to 15 bases. The CDR3 has 16 amino acids. The V gene's germline CDR1 is LGHDT and CDR2 YNNKEL (reference sequence). DNA of the CDR3: TGTGCCAGCAGCCAAGGGGCGAGGCTAGCAGACAATGAGCAGTTCTTC. Translation gives CASSQGARLADNEQFF.

This clonotype was detected ten times or more. The V gene is TRBV12-3 or TRBV12-4, the J gene TRBJ2-1, with 13 bases aligning to TRBD2. This CDR3 has 20 residues. V was clipped by 1 base and J by 0 bases; unmatched bases: 9. The CDR3 DNA reads TGTGCCAGCAGTTTAGAGACGGGACTAGCGGGATCAAGCTCCTACAATGAGCAGTTCTTC. This encodes CASSLETGLAGSSSYNEQFF.

There are a few counts of this clonotype. CDR3: CASSSGLVNTEAFF. CDR3 DNA: TGTGCCAGCAGTTCGGGACTTGTGAACACTGAAGCTTTCTTT. The genes are TRBV27 and TRBJ1-1, with a weak D call TRBD1 (5 bases). V was cut by 4 bases and J by 0 bases, with 9 bases left in between. Germline V lookup: CDR1 MNHEY, CDR2 SMNVEV (reference sequence). The CDR3 has 14 amino acids.

This clonotype has a handful of counts. The rearrangement uses TRBV29-1 and TRBJ2-2; unclear D gene. This CDR3 is built from 12 residues. Germline V gene sequence: CDR1 SQVTM, CDR2 ANQGSEA. V lost 4 bases to trimming and J lost 2 bases, with 5 bases between them. The CDR3 nucleotides read TGCAGCGTTGCGGAAAACACCGGGGAGCTGTTTTTT. It is translated as CSVAENTGELFF.

The chain recombines TRBV29-1 with TRBJ2-1, with D perhaps matching TRBD2 (6 bases). The CDR3 spans 12 residues. The V and J ends lost 8 bases and 6 bases respectively, with 14 bases between them. Per the germline V gene, CDR1 is SQVTM and CDR2 is ANQGSEA. The CDR3 region has the DNA TGCAGCCTGCTGGAGGGGACCAATGAGCAGTTCTTC. It translates to CSLLEGTNEQFF.

This chain uses TRBV25-1 with TRBJ2-2; 10 nucleotides line up with TRBD1. The ends lost 10 bases at V and 3 bases at J; junction bases unmatched: 8. Germline-derived CDR1 and CDR2 are MGHDK and SYGVNS. The CDR3 has 15 amino acids. CDR3: CAMGSGTGDTGELFF. CDR3 nucleotide sequence: TGTGCCATGGGCTCCGGGACAGGGGACACCGGGGAGCTGTTTTTT.

The chain links TRBV5-1 to TRBJ2-3, with D possibly TRBD2 on 5 matching bases. Deletions cut 7 bases from V and 2 bases from J, with 32 bases between. Germline assignment: CDR1 SGHRS and CDR2 YFSETQ. CDR3 length equals 20 residues. The CDR3 nucleotides read TGCGCCAGCGGGTACGCTAATACCAACCCGGGCGTGAGGGACACAGATACGCAGTATTTT. Translating gives CASGYANTNPGVRDTDTQYF.

This clonotype was observed many times. V is TRBV15 and J is TRBJ2-3, with TRBD1 matching 7 bases. In germline, CDR1 is LNHNV, CDR2 YYDKDF (reference sequence). The CDR3 extends over 15 amino acids. With V trimmed by 1 base and J by 3 bases, 4 bases remained unmatched. This CDR3 reads CATSRGDSDTDTQYF. CDR3 DNA: TGTGCCACCAGCAGAGGGGACAGCGATACAGATACGCAGTATTTT.

The chain couples TRBV6-5 to TRBJ1-5; possible D gene TRBD1, 5 bases. The CDR3 totals 15 residues. Trimming removed 2 bases at V and 2 bases at J, with 10 bases between. Germline CDR1 MNHEY, CDR2 SVGAGI. As DNA, the CDR3 is TGTGCCAGCAGTTACGAGGGGTATGGCAATCAGCCCCAGCATTTT. Translation: CASSYEGYGNQPQHF.

The chain combines TRBV12-3 or TRBV12-4 with TRBJ2-7; tentative D call: TRBD2 (5 bases). Between the trimmed V and J ends, which lost 0 bases and 2 bases, there was a span of 8 bases. The length of the CDR3 is 14 residues. The CDR3 coding sequence is TGTGCCAGCAGTTTAGCGGGAGACCCCTACGAGCAGTACTTC. Residues: CASSLAGDPYEQYF.

Ten or more counts support this clonotype. V and J are TRBV9 and TRBJ1-6; D unresolved. The length of the CDR3 is 13 residues. V was trimmed by 3 bases and J by 5 bases, leaving 6 bases between them. Germline V CDR1 and CDR2: SGDLS, YYNGEE. The CDR3 nucleotides read TGTGCCAGCAGCGAGGGCGATAATTCACCCCTCCACTTT. Protein sequence: CASSEGDNSPLHF.